The rows below give T cell receptor beta chains drawn from one sample of a study of shared clonotypes between healthy human individuals. Profiled with immunoSEQ multiplex PCR; TCRdb holds only in-frame clones, not every one. The table records under 600,000 clones, less than 98% of them present only once. The sample consisted of naive CD4+ T cells sorted from blood. The receptors come from a woman aged 30 to 39 in good health. The CDR3 runs from the conserved cysteine through the conserved F or W. Fields, in order: clone size, V gene, J gene, D gene, CDR3 DNA, CDR3 protein. D genes are given only for firm matches. Clone size is given for some rows only: seen once, a few or many times, or a class if the clone is expanded.

size: -; V: TRBV19; J: TRBJ2-2; D: TRBD1; DNA: TGTGCCAGTAGTATTGGGGCAGGGGGCACCGGGGAGCTGTTTTTT; CDR3: CASSIGAGGTGELFF
size: -; V: TRBV14; J: TRBJ1-4; D: -; DNA: TGTGCCAGCAGCCCCCACCTGGGGACTAATGAAAAACTGTTTTTT; CDR3: CASSPHLGTNEKLFF
size: -; V: TRBV2; J: TRBJ2-7; D: TRBD2; DNA: TGTGCCAGCAGGCTACGGACTAGCGCTAACTACGAGCAGTACTTC; CDR3: CASRLRTSANYEQYF
size: once; V: TRBV5-1; J: TRBJ1-1; D: TRBD1; DNA: TGCGCCAGCAGCACGGGACAGGGGGCGCGGAACACTGAAGCTTTCTTT; CDR3: CASSTGQGARNTEAFF
size: -; V: TRBV6-5; J: TRBJ1-4; D: TRBD1; DNA: TGTGCCAGCAGTTACTCGGGACAGAGTAATGAAAAACTGTTTTTT; CDR3: CASSYSGQSNEKLFF
size: -; V: TRBV5-1; J: TRBJ1-2; D: -; DNA: TGCGCCAGCAGCCAGAACAGGGAACTGTCTAACTATGGCTACACCTTC; CDR3: CASSQNRELSNYGYTF
size: -; V: TRBV5-1; J: TRBJ2-5; D: TRBD1; DNA: TGCGCCAGCAGCTCCGGACAGGACCAAGAGACCCAGTACTTC; CDR3: CASSSGQDQETQYF
size: -; V: TRBV19; J: TRBJ1-2; D: -; DNA: TGTGCCAGTAGTTTTACGGACGAAGGATATGGCTACACCTTC; CDR3: CASSFTDEGYGYTF
size: -; V: TRBV29-1; J: TRBJ1-2; D: -; DNA: TGCAGCGTAGAAAACGCAGGAAACTATGGCTACACCTTC; CDR3: CSVENAGNYGYTF
size: -; V: TRBV20-1; J: TRBJ2-7; D: -; DNA: TGCAGTGCCCTGATCTACGAGCAGTACTTC; CDR3: CSALIYEQYF
size: -; V: TRBV4-1; J: TRBJ1-1; D: -; DNA: TGCGCCAGCAGCCAAGTCGGAGGGATCACTGAAGCTTTCTTT; CDR3: CASSQVGGITEAFF
size: -; V: TRBV18; J: TRBJ1-1; D: -; DNA: TGTGCCAGCTCCCCCGACAGACTGAACACTGAAGCTTTCTTT; CDR3: CASSPDRLNTEAFF
size: once; V: TRBV18; J: TRBJ2-1; D: TRBD1; DNA: TGTGCCAGCTCACCCCGACAGGGGCGCGACAATGAGCAGTTCTTC; CDR3: CASSPRQGRDNEQFF
size: -; V: TRBV6-6; J: TRBJ1-3; D: -; DNA: TGTGCCAGCAGTTATTCGGGTACTGGAAACACCATATATTTT; CDR3: CASSYSGTGNTIYF
size: -; V: TRBV5-1; J: TRBJ2-3; D: TRBD2; DNA: TGCGCCAGCAGCTTGGTTGGAGCGGGAGGGCCGGGACAGTATTTT; CDR3: CASSLVGAGGPGQYF
size: -; V: TRBV2; J: TRBJ2-3; D: -; DNA: TGTGCCAGCAGTGGGGCCGATGCGAGAGATACGCAGTATTTT; CDR3: CASSGADARDTQYF
size: -; V: TRBV5-8; J: TRBJ1-5; D: -; DNA: TGTGCCAGCAGTCCTGACCGGGTTTGGAATCAGCCCCAGCATTTT; CDR3: CASSPDRVWNQPQHF
size: -; V: TRBV27; J: TRBJ1-4; D: TRBD1; DNA: TGTGCCAGCAGTCAAACGGACAGGGCACATGAAAAACTGTTTTTT; CDR3: CASSQTDRAHEKLFF
size: -; V: TRBV5-8; J: TRBJ1-5; D: -; DNA: TGTGCCAGCAGCTGGGCTAATAGGATGGTCAATCAGCCCCAGCATTTT; CDR3: CASSWANRMVNQPQHF
size: -; V: TRBV4-1; J: TRBJ2-1; D: -; DNA: TGCGCCAGCAGCCAAGGGACTGGGTCCTACAATGAGCAGTTCTTC; CDR3: CASSQGTGSYNEQFF
size: -; V: TRBV4-1; J: TRBJ2-7; D: TRBD1; DNA: TGCGCCAGCAGCCTCGAAAGCTCCGGACAGGGAAAAAAGCAGTACTTC; CDR3: CASSLESSGQGKKQYF
size: -; V: TRBV10-3; J: TRBJ1-1; D: -; DNA: TGTGCCATCAGTCGGAACACTGAAGCTTTCTTT; CDR3: CAISRNTEAFF
size: -; V: TRBV28; J: TRBJ2-7; D: -; DNA: TGTGCCAGCAGTTTATTTAAGTCCCCCTACGAGCAGTACTTC; CDR3: CASSLFKSPYEQYF
size: -; V: TRBV5-1; J: TRBJ1-1; D: -; DNA: TGCGCCAGCAGCTTGGGGGAGCCAAGAGGTGAAGCTTTCTTT; CDR3: CASSLGEPRGEAFF
size: -; V: TRBV19; J: TRBJ2-6; D: -; DNA: TGTGCCAGTAGTATTAGGACAGCCTCGAGCTCTGGGGCCAACGTCCTGACTTTC; CDR3: CASSIRTASSSGANVLTF
size: once; V: TRBV18; J: TRBJ2-3; D: -; DNA: TGTGCCAGCTCCCGGGGGCCAGATACGCAGTATTTT; CDR3: CASSRGPDTQYF
size: -; V: TRBV28; J: TRBJ1-2; D: -; DNA: TGTGCCAGCAGTTTTCAGGGAACCAACTATGGCTACACCTTC; CDR3: CASSFQGTNYGYTF
size: -; V: TRBV7-2; J: TRBJ2-4; D: -; DNA: TGTGCCAGCAGCTTAGCAGGAGCCAAAAACATTCAGTACTTC; CDR3: CASSLAGAKNIQYF
size: -; V: TRBV29-1; J: TRBJ2-7; D: -; DNA: TGCAGCGTTCGGGAAAGGGGCAACGAGCAGTACTTC; CDR3: CSVRERGNEQYF
size: -; V: TRBV18; J: TRBJ1-2; D: TRBD1; DNA: TGTGCCAGCTCAACCTACACAGGGGAAGACTATGGCTACACCTTC; CDR3: CASSTYTGEDYGYTF
size: -; V: TRBV2; J: TRBJ2-7; D: TRBD2; DNA: TGTGCCAGCAGCGGGGGGGCGGAGAGCTCCTACGAGCAGTACTTC; CDR3: CASSGGAESSYEQYF
size: -; V: TRBV19; J: TRBJ2-2; D: -; DNA: TGTGCCAGTAGTATAACCCGATCCAGGGGCACCGGGGAGCTGTTTTTT; CDR3: CASSITRSRGTGELFF
size: -; V: TRBV5-1; J: TRBJ2-5; D: TRBD2; DNA: TGCGCCAGCAGCTCCGGGACTAGGGGGGAGACCCAGTACTTC; CDR3: CASSSGTRGETQYF
size: once; V: TRBV28; J: TRBJ1-2; D: -; DNA: TGTGCCAGCACCGACAGAAACTATGGCTACACCTTC; CDR3: CASTDRNYGYTF
size: -; V: TRBV7-9; J: TRBJ2-1; D: -; DNA: TGTGCCAGCAGCACGCGGGCGGTCAGCTCCTACAATGAGCAGTTCTTC; CDR3: CASSTRAVSSYNEQFF
size: -; V: TRBV19; J: TRBJ1-4; D: -; DNA: TGTGCCAGTAGTATAGGTCCGGGCGGGGGCGGCGAAAAACTGTTTTTT; CDR3: CASSIGPGGGGEKLFF
size: -; V: TRBV6-5; J: TRBJ1-5; D: -; DNA: TGTGCCAGCAGTTACAGGGATAATCAGCCCCAGCATTTT; CDR3: CASSYRDNQPQHF
size: -; V: TRBV18; J: TRBJ1-1; D: -; DNA: TGTGCCAGCTCACCACCGACAGTCGTAACTGAAGCTTTCTTT; CDR3: CASSPPTVVTEAFF
size: once; V: TRBV5-4; J: TRBJ1-1; D: TRBD1; DNA: TGTGCCAGCAGCTTACAGGGGCTCGTGATGAACACTGAAGCTTTCTTT; CDR3: CASSLQGLVMNTEAFF
size: -; V: TRBV30; J: TRBJ1-1; D: TRBD1; DNA: TGTGCCTGGAGCCGACAGGGGAACACTGAAGCTTTCTTT; CDR3: CAWSRQGNTEAFF
size: -; V: TRBV30; J: TRBJ2-1; D: TRBD2; DNA: TGTGCCTGGAGTAGGGAGCTAGCGGGAGGCAATGAGCAGTTCTTC; CDR3: CAWSRELAGGNEQFF
size: -; V: TRBV5-1; J: TRBJ2-7; D: -; DNA: TGCGCCAGCAGCTCTTTCTTGACACCCTCCTACGAGCAGTACTTC; CDR3: CASSSFLTPSYEQYF
size: -; V: TRBV2; J: TRBJ2-2; D: -; DNA: TGTGCCAGCAAGTTGAGCGAACCCGGGGAGCTGTTTTTT; CDR3: CASKLSEPGELFF
size: once; V: TRBV28; J: TRBJ1-1; D: -; DNA: TGTGCCAGCAGTTTTCCGGGACACGTTGAAGCTTTCTTT; CDR3: CASSFPGHVEAFF
size: -; V: TRBV19; J: TRBJ1-5; D: -; DNA: TGTGCCAGTAGTATGGTGAATCAGCCCCAGCATTTT; CDR3: CASSMVNQPQHF
size: -; V: TRBV28; J: TRBJ2-3; D: -; DNA: TGTGCCAGCAGTTTTGGGCCCATCGGTACGCAGTATTTT; CDR3: CASSFGPIGTQYF
size: once; V: TRBV18; J: TRBJ2-7; D: TRBD1; DNA: TGTGCCAGCTCACTCGGGACAGCCTACGAGCAGTACTTC; CDR3: CASSLGTAYEQYF
size: -; V: TRBV28; J: TRBJ1-2; D: -; DNA: TGTGCCAGCAGCCCCCCTACTGCGGGGAAAGGCTACACCTTC; CDR3: CASSPPTAGKGYTF
size: -; V: TRBV29-1; J: TRBJ2-1; D: TRBD2; DNA: TGCAGCGTTGCCGGGACTAGCGCCAATGAGCAGTTCTTC; CDR3: CSVAGTSANEQFF
size: -; V: TRBV7-9; J: TRBJ2-1; D: -; DNA: TGTGCCAGCAGCTTAGCGGCAAAACTAGGTCAGAATGAGCAGTTCTTC; CDR3: CASSLAAKLGQNEQFF
size: -; V: TRBV5-4; J: TRBJ2-1; D: TRBD2; DNA: TGTGCCAGCAGCATACTAGCGGGAGCGAGGGCCAATGAGCAGTTCTTC; CDR3: CASSILAGARANEQFF
size: -; V: TRBV28; J: TRBJ1-2; D: -; DNA: TGTGCCAGCACCGCCCCGGACAGCTATGGCTACACCTTC; CDR3: CASTAPDSYGYTF
size: -; V: TRBV5-1; J: TRBJ2-5; D: -; DNA: TGCGCCAGCAGCTTAGGACAGAATCAAGAGACCCAGTACTTC; CDR3: CASSLGQNQETQYF
size: -; V: TRBV6-1; J: TRBJ2-7; D: -; DNA: TGTGCCAGCAGTGAATCCCTTCGGGGCGAGCAGTACTTC; CDR3: CASSESLRGEQYF
size: -; V: TRBV7-9; J: TRBJ2-5; D: TRBD2; DNA: TGTGCCAGCAGCCCACTTGTACTAGCGGGAACAGAGACCCAGTACTTC; CDR3: CASSPLVLAGTETQYF
size: -; V: TRBV5-1; J: TRBJ2-5; D: -; DNA: TGCGCCAGCAGCTTGGACCCCCAAGAGACCCAGTACTTC; CDR3: CASSLDPQETQYF
size: -; V: TRBV6-5; J: TRBJ1-4; D: -; DNA: TGTGCCAGCAGTACAGGGACTAATGAAAAACTGTTTTTT; CDR3: CASSTGTNEKLFF
size: -; V: TRBV28; J: TRBJ2-1; D: TRBD2; DNA: TGTGCCAGCAGGCTAGCGGGAGGGCCTGGAAATGAGCAGTTCTTC; CDR3: CASRLAGGPGNEQFF